One TCR beta chain is described in this entry. What it binds is unknown. The data were obtained in a study of beta chain features in type 1 diabetes. Study results and limitations: Compared to healthy donors, patients appeared to have naive, central memory and Treg TCRB repertoires that were more alike. Resolution of whether HLA type affects TCRB rearrangement was not achieved here. Across all four CD4+ subsets, people with type 1 diabetes showed modestly shorter TCRB CDR3s.

All of the isolated RNA was reverse transcribed, so expressed TCRB transcripts were sequenced. Profiling relied on immunoSEQ multiplex PCR, and the TCRdb table lists in-frame clones only, not all of them. The sample records 200,000 to 250,000 clones, 9.6% being singletons. The CDR3 runs to 15 residues. The V segment lost 3 bases and the J segment 5 bases; nucleotides outside the gene matches: 4. In germline, CDR1 is MNHNY, CDR2 SVGAGI (reference sequence). The specimen sequenced was naive CD4+ T cells from blood. This sequence was found in a woman aged 18-35 years in good health. The chain links TRBV6-6 to TRBJ2-1; TRBD1 matches 10 bases. CDR3 coding DNA: TGTGCCAGCAGTTATGACAGGGGGCAAGACAATGAGCAGTTCTTC. Residues: CASSYDRGQDNEQFF.